This T cell receptor beta chain was identified during a study of blood T cell repertoires in COVID-19. Study summary: Collection of acute and convalescent COVID-19 samples took place in the United States, Italy and Spain. The analysed material was cDNA or gDNA that came from T cells, B-cell-depleted T cells, or PBMCs.

The authors' processing: Amplified reference gene primers provided the basis for estimating nucleated cell counts. Assay used: immunoSEQ multiplex PCR; TCRdb lists only in-frame clones, some missing. The DNA gave D and trimming, while V, J and clone size come from that table. The data show 310,000 or so clones, over 75% seen once. The V end lost 1 base, the J end lost 6 bases, and 12 bases lay between the germline ends. Germline V gives CDR1 SGHTA, CDR2 FQGTGA. The CDR3 has 14 amino acids. The TCR comes from a man aged 50 to 59 with active or convalescent COVID-19. V usage is TRBV7-3 and J usage is TRBJ1-1, with no clear D. Specimen: peripheral blood. This CDR3 reads CASSLRSGKAEAFF. CDR3 bases: TGTGCCAGCAGCTTAAGATCGGGGAAGGCTGAAGCTTTCTTT. Supplemented by reference TRBV7-3 and TRBJ1-1, the full variable domain reads GAGVSQTPSNKVTEKGKYVELRCDPISGHTALYWYRQSLGQGPEFLIYFQGTGAADDSGLPNDRFFAVRPEGSVSTLKIQRTERGDSAVYLCASSLRSGKAEAFFGQGTRLTVV.